This T cell receptor beta chain was obtained from a study of cytomegalovirus exposure and HLA in healthy donors. Overall study context: Some 85 million unique TCRs, all from HLA-typed donors, were included in an early release of the data.

Study-wide results and limits: It was reportedly the case that the classifier diagnosed cytomegalovirus status with high specificity and sensitivity. Data from an earlier analysis indicated that most TCR beta V segments were productive either about 87% or about 30% of the time.

This CDR3 has 16 residues. With 6 bases clipped from V and 8 bases from J, the junction kept 12 bases outside the gene matches. Germline V gene sequence: CDR1 SGHTA, CDR2 FQGNSA. This clone has only a few counts. Its antigen is not known. PCR amplification relied on 60 Vbeta primers (plus 13 Jbeta primers). Method: immunoSEQ multiplex PCR; TCRdb's copy keeps in-frame clones and lacks some. The table includes around 150,000 clones, approximately 83% detected once. What was sequenced was PBMCs. V and J are TRBV7-2 and TRBJ2-3; TRBD2 matches 12 bases. The receptor comes from a man between 40 and 49 years old in good health and CMV-seronegative. CDR3 coding DNA: TGTGCCAGCAGTCTGACTAGCGGGGGAACTTGGGTTACGCAGTATTTT. This encodes CASSLTSGGTWVTQYF.